These 18 T cell receptor beta chains were sequenced from one sample in a study of shared clonotypes between healthy human individuals (dated by TCRdb to the early 2020s). Library method: the immunoSEQ multiplex PCR assay. The source is immuneACCESS, and TCRdb retained only in-frame sequences with V and J called. Part of the clones is not carried over; for the studies checked, unresolved V genes explain less than half of this, and the remainder is unexplained. In this sample the table shows 1.4 million to 1.5 million clones, approximately 97% of which occur a single time. The ten largest clones add up to 1.2% of the sample. The sequencing input was naive CD4+ T cells sorted from blood. The cell subset or site label corresponds to: CD45RA+ positively selected. Every receptor here comes from a man aged 25-45 years in good health.

The chain has TRBV5-1 and TRBJ2-1, with 10 bases fitting TRBD2. Germline V gene sequence: CDR1 SGHRS, CDR2 YFSETQ. The junction had 10 bases not matched to a gene; V was cut back by 1 base and J by 6 bases. The CDR3 is made up of 17 amino acids. The CDR3 region has the DNA TGCGCCAGCAGCTTGAACCCGGTTGGGACTAGCGTCAATGAGCAGTTCTTC. It is translated as CASSLNPVGTSVNEQFF.

V usage is TRBV5-4 and J usage is TRBJ2-2, with 10 bases aligning to TRBD2. Looked up from germline, CDR1 is SGHNT and CDR2 is YYREEE (reference sequence). Trimming removed 0 bases from V and 6 bases from J; junction bases left unmatched: 11. CDR3 length: 18 amino acids. The CDR3 DNA sequence: TGTGCCAGCAGCTTGGAAGCTAGCGGGAGACAAGGGGCCGGGGAGCTGTTTTTT. Encoded protein: CASSLEASGRQGAGELFF. Full variable domain (missing parts from reference TRBV5-4 and TRBJ2-2): ETGVTQSPTHLIKTRGQQVTLRCSSQSGHNTVSWYQQALGQGPQFIFQYYREEENGRGNFPPRFSGLQFPNYSSELNVNALELDDSALYLCASSLEASGRQGAGELFFGEGSRLTVL.

The chain links TRBV7-8 to TRBJ1-5, with a tentative D call TRBD1 (5 bases). The germline CDR1 and CDR2 sequences are SGHVS and FQNEAQ. V dropped 5 bases and J dropped 6 bases, with 17 bases sitting between them. This CDR3 comprises 15 residues. The CDR3 sequence: CASSTTTPGLQPQHF. CDR3 DNA sequence: TGTGCCAGCAGCACCACCACGCCAGGGCTTCAGCCCCAGCATTTT.

This rearrangement joins TRBV5-1 to TRBJ2-2; 7 bases line up with TRBD1. The trim removed 4 bases at V and 7 bases at J, leaving 10 bases unmatched. CDR1 and CDR2 from the germline V gene are SGHRS and YFSETQ. CDR3 size: 15 residues. The CDR3 protein is CASSVDGQVGGELFF. The CDR3 region has the DNA TGCGCCAGCAGCGTAGATGGACAGGTTGGCGGGGAGCTGTTTTTT.

The table lists this clone with a count of one. This chain joins TRBV7-2 and TRBJ2-2; D is uncertain. V was clipped by 5 bases and J by 7 bases, with 20 bases between them. The germline V gene has CDR1 SGHTA and CDR2 FQGNSA. This CDR3 comprises 16 residues. The CDR3 loop reads CASSPRFGLVVGELFF. For the CDR3, the DNA is TGTGCCAGCAGCCCCCGTTTTGGGCTAGTGGTCGGGGAGCTGTTTTTT.

For this clone: The sample contains more than one DNA sequence encoding this CDR3. J is TRBJ2-1 and V is TRBV7-2; tentative D call: TRBD1 (5 bases). Germline V gene data show CDR1 as SGHTA and CDR2 as FQGNSA. The CDR3 contains 13 residues. V shed 1 base and J shed 5 bases, with 6 bases lying between them. CDR3 protein: CASSLGQNNEQFF. The CDR3 region has the DNA TGTGCCAGCAGCTTAGGACAGAACAATGAGCAGTTCTTC.

The genes are TRBV7-2 and TRBJ2-5; tentatively, D is TRBD1 or TRBD2 (6 bases each). The V gene lost 1 base and the J gene lost 2 bases, with 11 bases spanning the gap. This CDR3 has 15 residues. Germline CDR1 is SGHTA and CDR2 is FQGNSA. The DNA for the CDR3 is TGTGCCAGCAGCTTAGAGGGGGGTACTCAAGAGACCCAGTACTTC. The encoded protein is CASSLEGGTQETQYF. Full variable domain (remainder filled in from reference TRBV7-2 and TRBJ2-5): GAGVSQSPSNKVTEKGKDVELRCDPISGHTALYWYRQSLGQGLEFLIYFQGNSAPDKSGLPSDRFSAERTGGSVSTLTIQRTQQEDSAVYLCASSLEGGTQETQYFGPGTRLLVL.

The chain employs TRBV10-3 and TRBJ1-2; 9 nucleotides line up with TRBD1. From germline, CDR1 is ENHRY and CDR2 SYGVKD. The CDR3 runs to 16 residues. Losses at the gene ends were 6 bases for V and 5 bases for J; bases not matched to a gene: 13. In DNA form, the CDR3 reads TGTGCCATCAGCCCTTCGGGACAGGGAAACTCTTATGGCTACACCTTC. Protein: CAISPSGQGNSYGYTF.

This clone has only one observation. V usage is TRBV19 and J usage is TRBJ2-7; no clear D. CDR3 length: 13 amino acids. V lost 4 bases and J lost 3, with 10 bases in between. The germline CDR1 and CDR2 sequences are LNHDA and SQIVND (reference sequence). CDR3 DNA sequence: TGTGCCAGTAGTACAACGCGCGGCTACGAGCAGTACTTC. Translating it yields CASSTTRGYEQYF.

This clone was seen only once. V gene TRBV27 combines with J gene TRBJ1-3, with unresolved D. Germline V gene sequence: CDR1 MNHEY, CDR2 SMNVEV (reference sequence). This CDR3 is 15 amino acids long. Trimming pared 1 base from V and 4 bases from J, leaving 11 bases between. The CDR3 is CASSLLSGAGNTIYF. In DNA, the CDR3 is TGTGCCAGCAGTTTATTATCCGGAGCCGGAAACACCATATATTTT.

The chain is built from TRBV12-5 and TRBJ1-1; D is undetermined. This CDR3 has 11 residues. Trimming cost V 2 bases and J 10 bases, with 8 bases left between them. Germline assignment: CDR1 LGHNT and CDR2 FRNRAP. CDR3 sequence reads: CASGLPSRAFF. The CDR3, as DNA: TGTGCTAGTGGTTTGCCCTCCCGAGCTTTCTTT. Based on the CDR3 plus reference TRBV12-5 and TRBJ1-1, the full variable domain is DARVTQTPRHKVTEMGQEVTMRCQPILGHNTVFWYRQTMMQGLELLAYFRNRAPLDDSGMPKDRFSAEMPDATLATLKIQPSEPRDSAVYFCASGLPSRAFFGQGTRLTVV.

This clone was detected only a few times. The chain employs TRBV18 and TRBJ1-5, with unresolved D. This CDR3 is 13 amino acids long. Per germline, CDR1 KGHSH and CDR2 LQKENI. V was cut by 6 bases and J by 5 bases, with 11 bases left in between. In nucleotides, the CDR3 is TGTGCCAGCTCCACCTACACAGATCAGCCCCAGCATTTT. Amino acids: CASSTYTDQPQHF.

The chain combines TRBV10-2 with TRBJ2-4; 8 bases agree with TRBD2. The CDR3 runs to 15 residues. V lost 0 bases and J lost 6; bases outside the gene matches: 4. Looked up from germline, CDR1 is WSHSY and CDR2 is SAAADI. CDR3 region: CASSESWREVNIQYF. CDR3 DNA: TGCGCCAGCAGTGAGTCTTGGCGGGAGGTAAACATTCAGTACTTC.

The V call is TRBV6-5, the J call TRBJ1-2, with no clear D. Germline CDR1 is MNHEY and CDR2 is SVGAGI. The V end was cut by 5 bases, the J end by 4 bases, with 17 bases between. This CDR3 spans 15 amino acids. The CDR3 is CASSRAQAGFYGYTF. CDR3 nucleotides: TGTGCCAGCAGTCGCGCGCAGGCCGGCTTCTATGGCTACACCTTC.

This chain connects TRBV5-8 to TRBJ2-7; 10 bases map to TRBD1. J lost 11 bases, V lost 4 bases, and 15 bases had no gene match. CDR3 length: 15 amino acids. The germline CDR1 and CDR2 sequences are SGHTS and YDEGEE. Here the CDR3 reads CASSPKPGQGRGEYF. DNA of the CDR3: TGTGCCAGCAGCCCAAAGCCGGGACAGGGGAGGGGGGAGTACTTC.

This clone occurred once. This chain uses TRBV27 with TRBJ2-7; D is unresolved. This CDR3 region has 13 residues. The germline CDR1 and CDR2 sequences are MNHEY and SMNVEV (reference sequence). V was clipped by 5 bases and J by 4 bases, with 12 bases between them. The CDR3 DNA reads TGTGCCAGCAGTCCCCATGAGATGTACGAGCAGTACTTC. This codes for CASSPHEMYEQYF.

The DNA for the CDR3 is TGTGCCAGCAGGTATAGCGGGAGTTCCGGGGAGCTGTTTTTT. This sequence encodes CASRYSGSSGELFF. The chain joins TRBV6-1 to TRBJ2-2, with TRBD2 matching over 9 bases. Trimming took 6 bases from V and 6 from J; bases not matched to a gene: 5. Germline lookup yields CDR1 MNHNS and CDR2 SASEGT. This CDR3 is 14 amino acids long.

This chain joins TRBV10-1 and TRBJ1-5; D is perhaps TRBD1 (6 bases). This CDR3 comprises 15 residues. Trimming cost V 4 bases and J 1 base, with 11 bases left between them. Germline V gives CDR1 WNHNN, CDR2 SYGVQD (reference sequence). The CDR3 region has the DNA TGCGCCAGCAGTGCCGGCAGGGGAAGCAATCAGCCCCAGCATTTT. Translated, it gives CASSAGRGSNQPQHF.